The text below deals with one TCR beta chain. Its antigen is unknown. This entry belongs to a study of T cell responses to AZD1222 COVID-19 vaccine. Study-level points and caveats: Donors were chiefly white British, with a greater number of females, and clonal diversity was perhaps underestimated. The study found Spike-specific TCR breadth and depth rose after two AZD1222 doses. Spike-wide coverage was observed for vaccine-associated CD4 TCRs, with dominant responses at 160-218 and 743-854. Repertoire sampling was restricted to post-peak T cell response timepoints.

Sequencing was performed with immunoSEQ multiplex PCR; in TCRdb, only in-frame clones are kept and a portion is missing. The top ten clones hold about 3.5% of a sample with some 80,000 clones, about nine tenths of them seen once. There are 18 residues in the CDR3. From germline, CDR1 is SGHDT and CDR2 YYEEEE. V lost 5 bases and J 0 bases, leaving 22 bases between the germline ends. The sequence derives from an adult who received the AZD1222 COVID-19 vaccine. J is TRBJ2-3 and V is TRBV5-6; D is possibly TRBD2 (6 bases). Specimen: peripheral blood, collected 28 days after the second AZD1222 dose. CDR3 sequence (DNA): TGTGCCAGCAGTACTGGCGGATGGGCAGGGACTAGCACAGATACGCAGTATTTT. It specifies CASSTGGWAGTSTDTQYF.